A selection of T cell receptor beta chains follows, all from one sample in a study of identical twins. From the 5' RACE reads, TCRdb called clonotypes with MiXCR, one entry per CDR3 protein. Of approximately 700,000 distinct CDR3 sequences in the sample, approximately 18% were seen once. The data also belong to a second study, concerning T cells expressing NK-cell markers.

The sequenced sample was PBMCs. Receptors were obtained from a woman aged 18-29 years in good health. Both conserved end residues are part of each CDR3. The D gene is left open where the match is weak. Expanded clones are given a class, and other clones once, few, many or no size at all.

CDR3 | DNA | J | D | V | size
CSAYNPGPLQETQYF | TGCAGTGCTTATAATCCGGGACCCCTACAGGAGACCCAGTACTTC | TRBJ2-5 | NA | TRBV20-1 | NA
CSANPRGGGHNYGYTF | TGCAGTGCCAACCCCCGAGGAGGGGGGCATAACTATGGCTACACCTTC | TRBJ1-2 | NA | TRBV20-1 | NA
CAITRGTGGASDYGYTF | TGTGCCATCACCCGAGGGACAGGGGGCGCATCAGACTATGGCTACACCTTC | TRBJ1-2 | TRBD1 | TRBV10-3 | NA
CSVENSGTDTQYF | TGCAGCGTTGAGAATAGCGGGACAGATACGCAGTATTTT | TRBJ2-3 | TRBD2 | TRBV29-1 | few
CASSAYSTGELFF | TGCGCCAGCAGCGCTTATAGCACCGGGGAGCTGTTTTTT | TRBJ2-2 | NA | TRBV10-2 | NA
CATSRDHPPSAVTGSTSYGYTF | TGTGCCACCAGCAGAGATCATCCGCCATCAGCCGTGACAGGGAGTACTAGCTATGGCTACACCTTC | TRBJ1-2 | TRBD1 | TRBV15 | few
CASSFGPLGETQYF | TGTGCCAGCAGCTTTGGTCCGTTGGGCGAGACCCAGTACTTC | TRBJ2-5 | NA | TRBV7-2 | NA
CASSLASLSGANVLTF | TGTGCCAGCAGCTTGGCGTCCCTCTCTGGGGCCAACGTCCTGACTTTC | TRBJ2-6 | NA | TRBV5-6 | NA
CSARDTGGPPYEQYF | TGCAGTGCTAGAGATACGGGGGGACCTCCCTACGAGCAGTACTTC | TRBJ2-7 | TRBD2 | TRBV20-1 | NA
CASSPSRGRPQWRSNEQFF | TGTGCCAGCAGCCCCTCACGCGGGAGACCCCAATGGAGGAGCAATGAGCAGTTCTTC | TRBJ2-1 | TRBD2 | TRBV12-3/TRBV12-4 | NA
CASSLDPPRTDTQYF | TGCGCCAGCAGCTTGGATCCCCCCCGCACAGATACGCAGTATTTT | TRBJ2-3 | NA | TRBV5-1 | few
CSARDLTRDTYYEQYF | TGCAGTGCTAGAGATCTCACACGGGACACCTACTACGAGCAGTACTTC | TRBJ2-7 | NA | TRBV20-1 | few
CATSDWRGLGQETQYF | TGTGCCACTTCGGACTGGCGAGGGTTAGGACAAGAGACCCAGTACTTC | TRBJ2-5 | NA | TRBV25-1 | many
CASSVEGRGVVNEQFF | TGTGCCAGCAGCGTAGAGGGCAGGGGGGTCGTCAATGAGCAGTTCTTC | TRBJ2-1 | NA | TRBV9 | few
CSAFSYTNTEAFF | TGCAGCGCCTTCTCTTACACGAACACTGAAGCTTTCTTT | TRBJ1-1 | NA | TRBV29-1 | once
CASSFVDRGDTQYF | TGCGCCAGCAGCTTTGTGGACAGGGGCGATACGCAGTATTTT | TRBJ2-3 | TRBD1 | TRBV5-1 | NA
CATTSNYNEQFF | TGTGCCACGACTAGCAACTACAATGAGCAGTTCTTC | TRBJ2-1 | TRBD2 | TRBV6-2/TRBV6-3 | few
CAIRPDGYTF | TGTGCCATCAGGCCGGACGGCTACACCTTC | TRBJ1-2 | NA | TRBV13 | NA
CSARDGRGGGDTQYF | TGCAGTGCTAGAGATGGGCGGGGGGGAGGAGATACGCAGTATTTT | TRBJ2-3 | TRBD2 | TRBV20-1 | NA
CATSRDGGEGANTGELFF | TGTGCCACCAGCAGAGATGGGGGAGAGGGGGCGAACACCGGGGAGCTGTTTTTT | TRBJ2-2 | NA | TRBV15 | NA
CASSVLSSGNTIYF | TGTGCCAGCAGTGTTCTGAGCTCTGGAAACACCATATATTTT | TRBJ1-3 | NA | TRBV25-1 | few
CSARPASGSYEQYF | TGCAGTGCTAGACCTGCTAGCGGGAGCTACGAGCAGTACTTC | TRBJ2-7 | TRBD2 | TRBV20-1 | NA
CASSYAGRGYTF | TGTGCCAGCAGTTACGCAGGGCGCGGCTACACCTTC | TRBJ1-2 | NA | TRBV6-5 | NA
CASSSQQVGNDGQFF | TGTGCCAGCAGCTCTCAGCAAGTAGGAAATGATGGGCAGTTCTTC | TRBJ2-1 | NA | TRBV7-2 | NA
CSVERGQAFF | TGCAGCGTTGAAAGGGGGCAAGCTTTCTTT | TRBJ1-1 | TRBD1 | TRBV29-1 | NA
CASTSELLPRDEQFF | TGTGCCAGCACCAGCGAGCTCCTTCCTCGGGATGAGCAGTTCTTC | TRBJ2-1 | NA | TRBV6-2/TRBV6-3 | many
CASSTIQGVYGYTF | TGTGCCAGCAGCACCATACAGGGGGTCTATGGCTACACCTTC | TRBJ1-2 | TRBD1 | TRBV7-8 | NA
CASSFQAFATNEKLFF | TGTGCCAGCTCCTTCCAGGCCTTTGCAACTAATGAAAAACTGTTTTTT | TRBJ1-4 | NA | TRBV6-1 | NA
CASSARGAGEETQYF | TGTGCCAGCAGTGCCCGAGGAGCGGGGGAAGAGACCCAGTACTTC | TRBJ2-5 | TRBD2 | TRBV6-1 | NA
CASSPPRSGTDEQYF | TGCGCCAGCAGCCCCCCCCGGAGCGGGACGGACGAGCAGTACTTC | TRBJ2-7 | TRBD2 | TRBV4-3 | NA
CATSRVGGKETQYF | TGTGCCACCAGCAGAGTGGGCGGGAAAGAGACCCAGTACTTC | TRBJ2-5 | NA | TRBV15 | NA
CASSDPGGSTDTQYF | TGCGCCAGCAGCGACCCAGGCGGGAGCACAGATACGCAGTATTTT | TRBJ2-3 | NA | TRBV5-1 | few
CASSRTWTENTEAFF | TGTGCCAGCAGCAGAACGTGGACAGAGAACACTGAAGCTTTCTTT | TRBJ1-1 | NA | TRBV9 | few
CSARVARTEAAFF | TGCAGTGCTAGAGTGGCCCGTACAGAGGCAGCTTTCTTT | TRBJ1-1 | NA | TRBV20-1 | few
CASTYYGTANYGYTF | TGTGCCAGCACCTACTACGGGACCGCTAACTATGGCTACACCTTC | TRBJ1-2 | NA | TRBV7-9 | NA
CASSPDRGFPIF | TGCGCCAGCAGCCCCGACAGGGGCTTTCCAATCTTC | TRBJ2-1 | TRBD1 | TRBV5-1 | NA
CASSHLWGSGANVLTF | TGTGCCAGCAGCCACCTTTGGGGCTCTGGGGCCAACGTCCTGACTTTC | TRBJ2-6 | NA | TRBV6-2/TRBV6-3 | few
CASSVGVSWGGPTDTQYF | TGTGCCAGCAGCGTAGGAGTGAGTTGGGGGGGTCCCACAGATACGCAGTATTTT | TRBJ2-3 | TRBD2 | TRBV9 | NA
CASSVDPGLDYGYTF | TGTGCCAGCAGCGTAGACCCGGGGTTGGACTATGGCTACACCTTC | TRBJ1-2 | NA | TRBV9 | NA
CASSGASTDTQYF | TGTGCCAGCAGCGGGGCTAGCACAGATACGCAGTATTTT | TRBJ2-3 | NA | TRBV9 | many